The 15 T cell receptor beta chains below all came from one sample that was sequenced in a study of blood T cell repertoires in COVID-19 (dated by TCRdb to about 2020). Library construction relied on the immunoSEQ multiplex PCR assay. TCRdb obtained this table from immuneACCESS and retained in-frame rearrangements with V and J assigned. These tables miss some clones; where compared with another copy, unresolved V genes account for less than half of the shortfall, and the remainder is unexplained. This sample gives around 300,000 clones in total; about nine tenths of them show up just once. The ten largest clones represent almost 9.5% of the sample. The sequenced sample consisted of PBMCs or T cells enriched from blood (not recorded which). Every receptor here comes from a young woman who had recovered from COVID-19.

The chain joins TRBV10-3 to TRBJ1-1; possible D gene TRBD1, 5 bases. Germline CDR1 ENHRY, CDR2 SYGVKD. The CDR3 contains 12 residues. The CDR3 DNA is TGTGTCCCCAGGGAATCGGACACTGAAGCTTTCTTT. Translation gives CVPRESDTEAFF.

This clone was seen once. The CDR3 coding sequence is TGTGCCAGCAGCCAAGGACAGGGGAGGGCTGAAGCTTTCTTT. It codes for CASSQGQGRAEAFF. The rearrangement links TRBV3-1 (or the pseudogene TRBV3-2) to TRBJ1-1, with 8 bases lining up with TRBD1. This CDR3 is 14 amino acids long. In germline, CDR1 is LGHDT, CDR2 YNNKEL (reference sequence). With V trimmed by 1 base and J by 6 bases, 4 bases remained unmatched.

The CDR3 here is CASSPPPGGSYTDTQYF. The CDR3 DNA follows: TGTGCCAGCTCACCACCACCAGGGGGCAGTTACACAGATACGCAGTATTTT. The J gene is TRBJ2-3, the V gene TRBV18; 8 bases map to TRBD1. The germline V gene has CDR1 KGHSH and CDR2 LQKENI. The V gene end was trimmed by 0 bases and the J gene end by 2 bases; junction bases not matched to a gene: 7. The CDR3 length is 17 residues.

This sequence joins TRBV4-1 and TRBJ1-3; 7 positions match TRBD1. The V and J ends lost 0 bases and 4 bases, in that order; junction bases with no gene match: 9. The CDR3 runs 17 residues. Germline lookup yields CDR1 MGHRA and CDR2 YSYEKL. CDR3 nucleotide sequence: TGCGCCAGCAGCCAAGAACCTATAAGACAGGGAGGAAACACCATATATTTT. Translated: CASSQEPIRQGGNTIYF.

J is TRBJ2-3 and V is TRBV7-6; 9 bases are shared with TRBD2. V lost 4 bases to trimming and J lost 0 bases; unmatched junction nucleotides: 11. The germline V gene encodes CDR1 SGHVS and CDR2 FNYEAQ. The CDR3 has 18 residues. CDR3 coding DNA: TGTGCCAGCAGCTCGCTCCCCCTTAGCGGGGGCAGCACAGATACGCAGTATTTT. Translating gives CASSSLPLSGGSTDTQYF.

The genes are TRBV30 and TRBJ1-5; TRBD1 matches 11 bases. The V segment lost 5 bases and the J segment 6 bases; nucleotides outside the gene matches: 9. Germline V gives CDR1 GTSNPN, CDR2 SVGIG (reference sequence). This CDR3 contains 15 residues. CDR3 amino acids: CAWGPPDRGLQPQHF. The DNA for the CDR3 is TGTGCCTGGGGGCCCCCGGACAGGGGGCTTCAGCCCCAGCATTTT.

The J gene is TRBJ2-3, the V gene TRBV5-1, with 8 bases lining up with TRBD1. Trimming cost V 2 bases and J 2 bases; bases outside gene matches: 4. CDR3 length: 15 amino acids. CDR1 is SGHRS, CDR2 YFSETQ, per germline. The CDR3 loop is CASSFTRGLTDTQYF. The CDR3 region has the DNA TGCGCCAGCAGCTTCACCAGGGGGCTCACAGATACGCAGTATTTT.

The rearrangement joins TRBV30 to TRBJ1-6, with 7 bases lining up with TRBD1. The V gene's germline CDR1 is GTSNPN and CDR2 SVGIG (reference sequence). J was trimmed by 10 bases and V by 3 bases; bases with no gene match: 12. This CDR3 has 15 amino acids. The CDR3 nucleotides read TGTGCCTGGAGGGTAACAGGGGTTACAGAGTCACCCCTCCACTTT. Amino acid sequence: CAWRVTGVTESPLHF.

The genes are TRBV7-2 and TRBJ2-7; 9 nucleotides agree with TRBD2. The CDR3 covers 15 residues. The ends lost 5 bases at V and 7 bases at J; junction bases unmatched: 12. CDR1 and CDR2 (germline): SGHTA, FQGNSA. The CDR3 DNA reads as TGTGCCAGCAGCGGGAGGACTAGCGCGTTTACTGAGCAGTACTTC. Residues: CASSGRTSAFTEQYF.

The chain links TRBV5-6 to TRBJ2-7, with D possibly matching TRBD1 (6 bases). Germline CDR1 reads SGHDT; CDR2 reads YYEEEE. The CDR3 totals 17 residues. Deletions cut 2 bases from V and 3 bases from J, with 21 bases between. The chain's CDR3 is CASSFLTLRDIYYEQYF. CDR3 DNA sequence: TGTGCCAGCAGCTTTCTCACCCTACGGGACATCTACTACGAGCAGTACTTC.

The rearrangement joins TRBV5-5 to TRBJ1-5; D remains unclear. CDR1 is SGHKS and CDR2 is YYEKEE in the germline V gene (reference sequence). The CDR3 contains 16 residues. V was pared by 0 bases and J by 0 bases, with 10 bases between. CDR3 DNA: TGTGCCAGCAGCTTGGGCCCCAGTTTTAGCAATCAGCCCCAGCATTTT. Amino acids: CASSLGPSFSNQPQHF.

This clone was detected once. V is TRBV6-5 and J is TRBJ1-5; the match to TRBD1 covers 8 bases. The V gene's germline CDR1 is MNHEY and CDR2 SVGAGI. The CDR3 has 15 residues. The V gene end was trimmed by 0 bases and the J gene end by 6 bases; junction bases not matched to a gene: 4. The CDR3 DNA follows: TGTGCCAGCAGTTACTCCAGGGGGCTCGGTCAGCCCCAGCATTTT. Its translation is CASSYSRGLGQPQHF.

This clone has a handful of counts. The chain uses TRBV19 and TRBJ1-5, with 7 bases lining up with TRBD1. Germline CDR1 reads LNHDA; CDR2 reads SQIVND (reference sequence). Trimming removed 6 bases from V and 1 base from J; junction bases left unmatched: 6. The CDR3 sequence is 15 residues long. The CDR3 DNA follows: TGTGCCAGTAGAACACAGGGGCAAAGCAATCAGCCCCAGCATTTT. As protein: CASRTQGQSNQPQHF. Variable domain in full (rest from reference TRBV19 and TRBJ1-5): DGGITQSPKYLFRKEGQNVTLSCEQNLNHDAMYWYRQDPGQGLRLIYYSQIVNDFQKGDIAEGYSVSREKKESFPLTVTSAQKNPTAFYLCASRTQGQSNQPQHFGDGTRLSIL.

The gene calls are TRBV2 and TRBJ2-5; the match to TRBD2 covers 7 bases. The CDR3 totals 13 residues. Germline values: CDR1 SNHLY, CDR2 FYNNEI. The J segment lost 4 bases and the V segment lost 5 bases, leaving 4 bases of the junction unmatched. DNA for the CDR3: TGTGCCAGCAGTCGGACTAGTGGAGAGACCCAGTACTTC. This codes for CASSRTSGETQYF.

The chain is built from TRBV2 and TRBJ1-5; 8 bases are shared with TRBD1. The CDR3 covers 15 residues. The germline gives CDR1 SNHLY, CDR2 FYNNEI. V shed 4 bases and J 4 bases; nucleotides not matched to a gene: 6. This CDR3 is CASSGRRTGNQPQHF. CDR3 DNA sequence: TGTGCCAGCAGTGGTAGAAGGACAGGGAATCAGCCCCAGCATTTT.